This T cell receptor beta chain was sequenced during a study of blood T cells in healthy people across ages. A second roughly 7 to 11 cycle PCR used barcoded and J-beta primers. TCRdb recomputed calls from the 5' RACE reads with MiXCR, one row per CDR3 protein. The top ten clones hold about 3% of a sample with approximately 780,000 distinct CDR3 sequences, about 26% of them seen once. CDR1 is MDHEN and CDR2 is SYDVKM in the germline V gene. The V gene lost 7 bases and the J gene lost 0 bases, with 10 bases spanning the gap. The CDR3 covers 14 residues. These same data were also listed under a study on T cells of mothers and their children.

The chain has TRBV28 and TRBJ2-1; unclear D gene. The sequence was collected from a boy aged 10-17 years in good health. The sample was blood. The CDR3 DNA sequence: TGTGCCAGCATCCATAGTAGCTCCTACAATGAGCAGTTCTTC. Translating it yields CASIHSSSYNEQFF.